This TCR beta chain emerged from a study of beta chain features in type 1 diabetes. Study-wide background: Age, gender, cell numbers and subset yield matched between patients and controls. Study results and caveats: TCRB CDR3s were moderately but significantly shorter in Type 1 diabetes patients in all four CD4+ subsets.

The whole isolated RNA underwent reverse transcription, so sequencing captured expressed TCRB transcripts. Sequenced by immunoSEQ multiplex PCR; TCRdb stores in-frame clones only, minus some. The table has 900,000 or so clones, roughly 17% seen once. Of note for this clone: Antigen unknown.

CDR3 length equals 16 residues. The germline gives CDR1 LNHDA, CDR2 SQIVND (reference sequence). V lost 4 bases to trimming and J lost 1 base, with 15 bases between them. This sequence joins TRBV19 and TRBJ2-3; D perhaps matches TRBD2 (6 bases). Sequencing used naive CD4+ T cells from blood. This TCR derives from a woman aged 18-29 years in good health. The CDR3 bases are TGTGCCAGTAGTAAAAGACCGACTAGAGGCACAGATACGCAGTATTTT. As protein: CASSKRPTRGTDTQYF.